The rows below give T cell receptor beta chains drawn from one sample of a study of T-cell reconstitution after alpha-beta-depleted transplantation in children. Each CDR3 protein is one row after TCRdb ran MiXCR on the PCR reads. This sample carries nearly 400,000 distinct CDR3 sequences, roughly 22% of them seen once, and the ten largest clones take around 4%. The sample in question was PBMCs from the stem cell graft donor, obtained from the stem cell graft. Receptor source: a human donor who donated a stem cell graft to a child with acute myeloid leukemia. Each CDR3 is given without its conserved first and last residue. Fields, in order: V gene, J gene, D gene, CDR3 protein. A D gene is named only where the DNA matches it firmly.

TRBV5-1	TRBJ2-7	-	ASSLSQSGYEQY
TRBV19	TRBJ1-1	TRBD1	ASSIYRGRNTEAF
TRBV6-5	TRBJ2-2	-	ASSYSLGLNTGELF
TRBV29-1	TRBJ1-4	-	SVEGGSSNEKLF
TRBV15	TRBJ1-6	TRBD1	ATSRTGTGDSPLH
TRBV20-1	TRBJ1-5	TRBD1	SAQVPVQGYNQPQH
TRBV28	TRBJ2-7	TRBD1	ASTEGQGKTYEQY
TRBV27	TRBJ1-1	TRBD1	ASSLQGARNTEAF
TRBV6-1	TRBJ2-7	-	ASKRASGRRSYEQY
TRBV7-2	TRBJ2-1	-	ASRPDSNSYNEQF
TRBV24-1	TRBJ2-1	-	ATSWRFNEQF
TRBV2	TRBJ1-5	-	ASSLQGSQPQH
TRBV30	TRBJ2-4	-	AWSPKSGNIQY
TRBV7-3	TRBJ2-7	TRBD2	ASSLDGTSVTEQY
TRBV20-1	TRBJ1-6	-	SVRVGGERSPLH
TRBV12-3/TRBV12-4	TRBJ2-7	-	ASSFDPRGEQY
TRBV12-3/TRBV12-4	TRBJ1-1	-	ASSRDMNTEAF
TRBV15	TRBJ2-4	-	ATSPRMPGLENIQY
TRBV5-1	TRBJ2-5	TRBD2	ASSLGTSGILQETQY